These 18 T cell receptor beta chains were sequenced from one sample in a study of OX40 agonist ivuxolimab in advanced cancers. The repertoire was sequenced with immunoSEQ multiplex PCR; TCRdb's copy has only in-frame clones and lacks some. The sample records 70,000 or so clones, roughly 90% being singletons. This specimen was CD4+ or CD8+ T cells sorted from blood, taken in a trial of the OX40 agonist ivuxolimab. These receptors were collected from an adult with an advanced solid tumor such as melanoma, head and neck, liver or kidney cancer.

The chain recombines TRBV10-3 with TRBJ1-1; D not certain. The CDR3 totals 17 residues. CDR1 and CDR2 (germline): ENHRY, SYGVKD. The V and J ends lost 0 bases and 0 bases respectively, with 14 bases between them. The CDR3 nucleotides read TGTGCCATCAGTGAGTCGACCGGGAGGTTCATGAACACTGAAGCTTTCTTT. It encodes CAISESTGRFMNTEAFF.

The chain recombines TRBV9 with TRBJ2-7; D possibly corresponds to TRBD1 (5 bases). The length of the CDR3 is 14 residues. Deletions cut 0 bases from V and 2 bases from J, with 9 bases between. CDR1 is SGDLS, CDR2 YYNGEE, per germline. This chain's CDR3 is CASSVEVGAYEQYF. Here the CDR3 DNA reads TGTGCCAGCAGCGTAGAGGTAGGGGCCTACGAGCAGTACTTC.

The CDR3 DNA sequence: TGTGCCAGCAGTTACTCGGCAGGGAACTATGGCTACACCTTC. As protein: CASSYSAGNYGYTF. The chain uses TRBV6-7 and TRBJ1-2, with D possibly being TRBD1 (5 bases). TRBV6-7 is flagged as an ORF with uncertain function. V was shortened by 0 bases and J by 2 bases, with 7 bases between the two germline ends. This CDR3 contains 14 residues.

The CDR3: CSIGDRGGFVAQYF. The CDR3 DNA is TGCAGCATCGGGGATAGGGGGGGCTTTGTAGCCCAGTACTTC. This chain links TRBV29-1 with TRBJ2-7; the D gene is possibly TRBD2 (7 bases). This CDR3 comprises 14 residues. Trimming removed 8 bases at V and 10 bases at J, with 27 bases between. Germline V gene data show CDR1 as SQVTM and CDR2 as ANQGSEA.

The chain uses TRBV27 and TRBJ2-7; D gene unclear. This CDR3 is 13 amino acids long. The germline CDR1 and CDR2 sequences are MNHEY and SMNVEV (reference sequence). V was trimmed by 4 bases and J by 2 bases, leaving 9 bases between them. CDR3 sequence (DNA): TGTGCCAGCAGTTCCGGAGTCACCTACGAGCAGTACTTC. Translating gives CASSSGVTYEQYF.

The chain has TRBV4-1 and TRBJ2-3, with D possibly TRBD2 on 6 matching bases. Germline CDR1 reads MGHRA; CDR2 reads YSYEKL. The CDR3 sequence is 15 residues long. Trimming took off 3 bases at V and 0 bases at J, with 10 bases between the two ends. The CDR3 protein is CASSHGRGSTDTQYF. The DNA for the CDR3 is TGCGCCAGCAGCCATGGTCGGGGGAGCACAGATACGCAGTATTTT.

The V gene is TRBV7-8, the J gene TRBJ1-2; D is unclear. Trimming took off 3 bases at V and 4 bases at J, with 18 bases between the two ends. Germline V gives CDR1 SGHVS, CDR2 FQNEAQ. The CDR3 sequence is 16 residues long. The CDR3 region is CASSFARREGGYGYTF. In DNA form, the CDR3 reads TGTGCCAGCAGCTTTGCGAGGCGCGAAGGAGGCTATGGCTACACCTTC.

The chain couples TRBV11-2 to TRBJ1-1; D gene uncertain. Trimming cost V 5 bases and J 7 bases, with 14 bases left between them. Germline lookup yields CDR1 SGHAT and CDR2 FQNNGV. The CDR3 is 13 amino acids. CDR3 residues: CASSPRDFGEAFF. In DNA form, the CDR3 reads TGTGCCAGCAGCCCGAGGGATTTTGGTGAAGCTTTCTTT.

The chain employs TRBV6-1 and TRBJ1-2, with D uncertain. The V gene lost 1 base and the J gene lost 4 bases, with 13 bases spanning the gap. The V gene's germline CDR1 is MNHNS and CDR2 SASEGT. CDR3 length equals 15 residues. The CDR3 sequence: CASSEVSPVVYGYTF. The CDR3 region has the DNA TGTGCCAGCAGTGAAGTCTCGCCGGTAGTCTATGGCTACACCTTC.

This clone occurred once. This sequence joins TRBV7-9 and TRBJ2-7; unclear D gene. Germline CDR1 and CDR2: SEHNR and FQNEAQ (reference sequence). V lost 5 bases and J 0 bases, leaving 8 bases between the germline ends. This CDR3 region has 13 residues. The CDR3 DNA reads TGTGCCAGCAGCCCGCCGCGCTCCTACGAGCAGTACTTC. Translating it yields CASSPPRSYEQYF.

The rearrangement joins TRBV7-8 to TRBJ1-2, with a tentative D call TRBD1 (6 bases). This CDR3 region has 15 residues. Between the trimmed V and J ends, which lost 5 bases and 3 bases, there was a span of 16 bases. Looked up from germline, CDR1 is SGHVS and CDR2 is FQNEAQ. The CDR3 sequence: CASSQQKGGDYGYTF. CDR3 nucleotides: TGTGCCAGCAGCCAACAGAAGGGGGGAGACTATGGCTACACCTTC. Full variable domain (missing parts from reference TRBV7-8 and TRBJ1-2): GAGVSQSPRYKVAKRGQDVALRCDPISGHVSLFWYQQALGQGPEFLTYFQNEAQLDKSGLPSDRFFAERPEGSVSTLKIQRTQQEDSAVYLCASSQQKGGDYGYTFGSGTRLTVV.

The chain joins TRBV21-1 to TRBJ1-1. TRBV21-1 is labeled a pseudogene. There are 16 residues in the CDR3. This chain's CDR3 is CASRDPVATQRTEAFF. The CDR3 DNA reads TGTGCCAGCAGGGATCCGGTAGCTACACAACGCACTGAAGCTTTCTTT.

This chain links TRBV19 with TRBJ2-7; 9 nucleotides align to TRBD1. The germline CDR1 and CDR2 sequences are LNHDA and SQIVND (reference sequence). Trimming at V came to 5 bases and at J to 2 bases, leaving 4 bases not matched to a gene. The CDR3 runs to 14 residues. DNA of the CDR3: TGTGCCAGTAGTGCCAGACAGGGGGCCTACGAGCAGTACTTC. Protein: CASSARQGAYEQYF.

J is TRBJ1-1 and V is TRBV11-2; 8 nucleotides align to TRBD1. CDR1 is SGHAT, CDR2 FQNNGV, per germline. The J segment lost 0 bases and the V segment lost 4 bases, leaving 4 bases of the junction unmatched. This CDR3 comprises 15 residues. In nucleotides, the CDR3 is TGTGCCAGCAGCTCCTGGGACAGGATGAACACTGAAGCTTTCTTT. Protein product: CASSSWDRMNTEAFF.

The J gene is TRBJ1-2, the V gene TRBV7-2; weak D call: TRBD1 (6 bases). Deletions cut 2 bases from V and 5 bases from J, with 12 bases between. Germline-derived CDR1 and CDR2 are SGHTA and FQGNSA. The CDR3 contains 14 residues. The CDR3 spells CASSLNRVGYGYTF. The CDR3 nucleotides read TGTGCCAGCAGCTTAAACAGGGTCGGATATGGCTACACCTTC.

Only a few counts were recorded for this clone. The chain carries TRBV5-4 and TRBJ2-7; possible D gene TRBD2, 5 bases. Germline V lookup: CDR1 SGHNT, CDR2 YYREEE (reference sequence). This CDR3 comprises 13 residues. Between the trimmed V and J ends, which lost 4 bases and 1 base, there was a span of 9 bases. This CDR3 reads CASSQRESYEQYF. CDR3 DNA: TGTGCCAGCAGCCAGAGGGAGTCCTACGAGCAGTACTTC.

This chain joins TRBV12-5 and TRBJ2-7; D ambiguous. V was trimmed by 1 base and J by 0 bases, leaving 1 base between them. Germline values: CDR1 LGHNT, CDR2 FRNRAP. The CDR3 runs 12 residues. The chain's CDR3 is CASGLDSYEQYF. The CDR3 DNA reads as TGTGCTAGTGGTTTGGACTCCTACGAGCAGTACTTC. Filled out from reference TRBV12-5 and TRBJ2-7, the complete variable domain reads DARVTQTPRHKVTEMGQEVTMRCQPILGHNTVFWYRQTMMQGLELLAYFRNRAPLDDSGMPKDRFSAEMPDATLATLKIQPSEPRDSAVYFCASGLDSYEQYFGPGTRLTVT.

The J gene is TRBJ1-1, the V gene TRBV30; a possible D gene is TRBD1 (6 bases). This CDR3 comprises 14 residues. CDR1 is GTSNPN and CDR2 is SVGIG in the germline V gene (reference sequence). Trimming took 0 bases from V and 4 from J, leaving 12 bases between them. As DNA, the CDR3 is TGTGCCTGGAGTGTTGGGGGCGCGGGCACTGAAGCTTTCTTT. Translated: CAWSVGGAGTEAFF.